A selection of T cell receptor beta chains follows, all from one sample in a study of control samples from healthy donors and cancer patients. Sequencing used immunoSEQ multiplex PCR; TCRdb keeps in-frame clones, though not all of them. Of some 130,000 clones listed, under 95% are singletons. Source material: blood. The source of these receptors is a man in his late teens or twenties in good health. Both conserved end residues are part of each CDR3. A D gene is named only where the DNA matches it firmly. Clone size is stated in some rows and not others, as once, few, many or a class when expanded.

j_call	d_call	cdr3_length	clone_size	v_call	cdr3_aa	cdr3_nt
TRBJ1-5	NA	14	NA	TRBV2	CASSDRIGNQPQHF	TGTGCCAGCAGTGACAGGATCGGCAATCAGCCCCAGCATTTT
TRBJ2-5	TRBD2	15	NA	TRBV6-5	CASRRGLAGEETQYF	TGTGCCAGCAGACGGGGACTAGCGGGGGAAGAGACCCAGTACTTC
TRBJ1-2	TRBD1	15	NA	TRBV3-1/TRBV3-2	CASSSSDRAHYGYTF	TGTGCCAGCAGCAGCTCGGACAGGGCACACTATGGCTACACCTTC
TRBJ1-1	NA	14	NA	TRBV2	CASSGRAENTEAFF	TGTGCCAGCAGTGGTAGGGCGGAGAACACTGAAGCTTTCTTT
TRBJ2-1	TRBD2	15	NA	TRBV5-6	CASSLERGGRNEQFF	TGTGCCAGCAGCTTGGAGCGGGGGGGCCGGAATGAGCAGTTCTTC
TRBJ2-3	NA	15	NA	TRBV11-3	CASSLGGAGADTQYF	TGTGCCAGCAGCTTAGGGGGGGCTGGGGCAGATACGCAGTATTTT
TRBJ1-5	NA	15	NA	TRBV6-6	CASRNTGFFNQPQHF	TGTGCCAGCCGCAATACAGGGTTTTTCAATCAGCCCCAGCATTTT
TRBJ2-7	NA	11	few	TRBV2	CASGASYEQYF	TGTGCCAGCGGAGCCTCCTACGAGCAGTACTTC
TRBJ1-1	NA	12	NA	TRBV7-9	CASSLPRTEAFF	TGTGCCAGCAGCTTACCGAGGACTGAAGCTTTCTTT
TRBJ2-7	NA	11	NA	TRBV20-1	CSAPRANEQYF	TGCAGTGCTCCCCGGGCCAACGAGCAGTACTTC
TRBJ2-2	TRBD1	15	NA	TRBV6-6	CASSRQGQNTGELFF	TGTGCCAGCAGCAGACAGGGCCAGAACACCGGGGAGCTGTTTTTT
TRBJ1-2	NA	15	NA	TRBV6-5	CASRSQGSTNYGYTF	TGTGCCAGCAGGTCGCAGGGGTCCACTAACTATGGCTACACCTTC
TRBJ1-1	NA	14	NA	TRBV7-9	CASSLVGRDTEAFF	TGTGCCAGCAGCTTAGTGGGTCGGGACACTGAAGCTTTCTTT
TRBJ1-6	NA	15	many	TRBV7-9	CASSLVTGWESPLHF	TGTGCCAGCAGCTTAGTAACAGGGTGGGAGTCACCCCTCCACTTT
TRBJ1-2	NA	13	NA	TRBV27	CASSLFGLDGYTF	TGTGCCAGCAGTTTATTTGGGTTGGATGGCTACACCTTC
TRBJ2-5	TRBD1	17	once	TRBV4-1	CASSLTGTPRYQETQYF	TGCGCCAGCAGCCTGACAGGGACACCCAGGTACCAAGAGACCCAGTACTTC
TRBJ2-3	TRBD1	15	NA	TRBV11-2	CASSFYRGHTDTQYF	TGTGCCAGCAGCTTTTACAGGGGGCACACAGATACGCAGTATTTT
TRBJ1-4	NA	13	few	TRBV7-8	CASSFIGDEKLFF	TGTGCCAGCAGCTTTATCGGAGATGAAAAACTGTTTTTT
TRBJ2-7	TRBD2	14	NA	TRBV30	CAWNHGGTNYEQYF	TGTGCCTGGAACCACGGCGGGACTAACTACGAGCAGTACTTC
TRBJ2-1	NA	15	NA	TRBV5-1	CASSLDPASYNEQFF	TGCGCCAGCAGCTTGGACCCGGCCTCCTACAATGAGCAGTTCTTC
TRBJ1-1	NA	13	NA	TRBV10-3	CAIRTGLNTEAFF	TGTGCCATCAGAACAGGGTTGAACACTGAAGCTTTCTTT
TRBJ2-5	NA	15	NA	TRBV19	CASSFASKGLETQYF	TGTGCCAGTAGTTTCGCTAGCAAGGGGTTAGAGACCCAGTACTTC
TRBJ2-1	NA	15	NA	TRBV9	CASSVAGSGANEQFF	TGTGCCAGCAGCGTAGCGGGATCCGGGGCCAATGAGCAGTTCTTC
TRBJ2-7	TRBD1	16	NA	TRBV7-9	CASSLAGGTGSYEQYF	TGTGCCAGCAGCTTAGCGGGCGGGACAGGGTCCTACGAGCAGTACTTC
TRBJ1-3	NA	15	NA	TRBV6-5	CASSPNGGTGNTIYF	TGTGCCAGCAGTCCGAATGGGGGGACTGGAAACACCATATATTTT
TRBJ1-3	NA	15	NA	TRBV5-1	CASSFGTASGNTIYF	TGCGCCAGCAGCTTTGGGACGGCCTCTGGAAACACCATATATTTT
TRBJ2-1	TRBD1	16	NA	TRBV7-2	CASSLEGGTGGREQFF	TGTGCCAGCAGCTTAGAGGGTGGGACAGGGGGCCGGGAGCAGTTCTTC
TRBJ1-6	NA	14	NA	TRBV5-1	CASSLEGGRMALHF	TGCGCCAGCTCATTAGAGGGCGGGAGAATGGCCCTCCACTTT
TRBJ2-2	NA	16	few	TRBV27	CASSTPRRSDIGELFF	TGTGCCAGCAGTACTCCCAGGCGGTCGGATATCGGGGAGCTGTTTTTT
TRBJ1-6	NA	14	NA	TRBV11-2	CASRAGTANSPLHF	TGTGCCAGCAGAGCCGGGACGGCTAATTCACCCCTCCACTTT
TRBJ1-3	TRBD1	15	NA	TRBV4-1	CASSPPDRGENTIYF	TGCGCCAGCAGCCCTCCAGACAGGGGCGAAAACACCATATATTTT
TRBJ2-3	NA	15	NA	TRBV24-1	CATSDPGGGPDTQYF	TGTGCCACCAGTGACCCCGGGGGCGGTCCAGATACGCAGTATTTT
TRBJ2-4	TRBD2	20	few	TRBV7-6	CASSTNPGLAGELAKNIQYF	TGTGCCAGCAGCACCAATCCGGGACTAGCGGGGGAACTAGCCAAAAACATTCAGTACTTC
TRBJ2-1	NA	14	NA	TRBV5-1	CASSLAYQYNEQFF	TGCGCCAGCAGCTTGGCATACCAGTACAATGAGCAGTTCTTC
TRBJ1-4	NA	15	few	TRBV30	CAWSVQDATNEKLFF	TGTGCCTGGAGTGTACAAGACGCAACTAATGAAAAACTGTTTTTT
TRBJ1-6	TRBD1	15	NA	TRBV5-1	CASSLHRGPNSPLHF	TGCGCCAGCAGCCTGCACAGGGGGCCTAATTCACCCCTCCACTTT
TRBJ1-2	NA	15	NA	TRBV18	CASSPPTGSRMSYTF	TGTGCCAGCTCACCACCAACAGGGAGCCGTATGAGCTACACCTTC
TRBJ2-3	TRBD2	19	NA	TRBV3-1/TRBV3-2	CASSQVPLKTSGGTDTQYF	TGTGCCAGCAGCCAAGTACCCCTTAAGACTAGCGGGGGCACAGATACGCAGTATTTT
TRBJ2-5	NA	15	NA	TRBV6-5	CASSYSPGGGETQYF	TGTGCCAGCAGTTACTCGCCAGGGGGAGGAGAGACCCAGTACTTC
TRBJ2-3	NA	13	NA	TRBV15	CATGQRRTDTQYF	TGTGCCACCGGCCAGCGGAGAACAGATACGCAGTATTTT
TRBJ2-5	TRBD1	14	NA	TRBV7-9	CASSYDRDEETQYF	TGTGCCAGCAGCTACGACAGGGACGAAGAGACCCAGTACTTC
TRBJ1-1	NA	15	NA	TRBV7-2	CASSLVPRQLTEAFF	TGTGCCAGCAGCTTAGTTCCCAGACAGCTCACTGAAGCTTTCTTT
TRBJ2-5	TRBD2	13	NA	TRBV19	CATTGAGGLAQYF	TGTGCAACGACCGGGGCGGGGGGCCTGGCCCAGTACTTC
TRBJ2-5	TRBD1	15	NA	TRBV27	CASSSGTGGVETQYF	TGTGCCAGCAGTTCCGGGACAGGGGGCGTTGAGACCCAGTACTTC
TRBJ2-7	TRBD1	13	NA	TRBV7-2	CASSWTGAYEQYF	TGTGCCAGCAGCTGGACAGGGGCCTACGAGCAGTACTTC
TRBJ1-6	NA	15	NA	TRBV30	CAWSFGARGNSPLHF	TGTGCCTGGAGTTTTGGGGCCAGGGGTAATTCACCCCTCCACTTT
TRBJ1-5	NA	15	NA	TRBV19	CASSMGGAGNQPQHF	TGTGCCAGTAGTATGGGAGGTGCGGGGAATCAGCCCCAGCATTTT